Described below is a single T cell receptor beta chain sequence and its context. Its antigen is undetermined. This sample was taken from a study of OX40 agonist ivuxolimab in advanced cancers. The protocol was immunoSEQ multiplex PCR, while the TCRdb copy is restricted to in-frame clones and leaves out a portion. The sample holds tens of thousands of clones; about 93% are singletons and the top ten take nearly 60%. The V gene lost 4 bases and the J gene lost 3 bases, with 12 bases spanning the gap. The CDR3 sequence is 14 residues long. CDR1 ENHRY and CDR2 SYGVKD come from the germline V gene. No patient had autoimmune disease or received systemic immunosuppression. General study points: In the 0.1 to 3.0 mg/kg range, CD4+ and CD8+ blood T cells had expanded clonally by week 6. Mean expanded clone counts were higher in CD8+ than CD4+ T cells.

Here the sequenced sample was CD4+ or CD8+ T cells sorted from blood, taken in a trial of the OX40 agonist ivuxolimab. The V and J genes are TRBV10-3 and TRBJ2-5; D is possibly TRBD1 or TRBD2 (5 bases each). The sequence came from an adult with an advanced solid tumor such as melanoma, head and neck, liver or kidney cancer. The CDR3 spells CAISGGREKETQYF. The DNA for the CDR3 is TGTGCCATCAGTGGGGGACGGGAAAAAGAGACCCAGTACTTC.